This TCR beta chain was found in a study of blood T cell repertoires in COVID-19. Study information: The study drew acute and convalescent COVID-19 samples from the United States, Italy and Spain. Sample material is recorded as cDNA or gDNA derived from T cells, B-cell-depleted T cells, or PBMCs.

After removal of 4 bases from V and 0 bases from J, the junction contained 6 bases not matched to a gene. The length of the CDR3 is 15 residues. The V gene's germline CDR1 is SGHNT and CDR2 YYREEE (reference sequence). In the authors' workflow: From reference gene primer amplification, estimates of nucleated cell counts were derived. Sequenced by immunoSEQ multiplex PCR; TCRdb stores in-frame clones only, minus some. V, J and clone size reflect that table, while D and trimming were determined from the DNA. The sample shows a few hundred thousand clones, roughly 87% of them seen only once. This clone appeared once.

This receptor was identified in a man in his fifties with active or convalescent COVID-19. Specimen: peripheral blood. The chain is built from TRBV5-4 and TRBJ1-2, with TRBD1 matching 7 bases. CDR3 coding DNA: TGTGCCAGCAGCCCCGGACAGGCTTCTAACTATGGCTACACCTTC. It is translated as CASSPGQASNYGYTF.